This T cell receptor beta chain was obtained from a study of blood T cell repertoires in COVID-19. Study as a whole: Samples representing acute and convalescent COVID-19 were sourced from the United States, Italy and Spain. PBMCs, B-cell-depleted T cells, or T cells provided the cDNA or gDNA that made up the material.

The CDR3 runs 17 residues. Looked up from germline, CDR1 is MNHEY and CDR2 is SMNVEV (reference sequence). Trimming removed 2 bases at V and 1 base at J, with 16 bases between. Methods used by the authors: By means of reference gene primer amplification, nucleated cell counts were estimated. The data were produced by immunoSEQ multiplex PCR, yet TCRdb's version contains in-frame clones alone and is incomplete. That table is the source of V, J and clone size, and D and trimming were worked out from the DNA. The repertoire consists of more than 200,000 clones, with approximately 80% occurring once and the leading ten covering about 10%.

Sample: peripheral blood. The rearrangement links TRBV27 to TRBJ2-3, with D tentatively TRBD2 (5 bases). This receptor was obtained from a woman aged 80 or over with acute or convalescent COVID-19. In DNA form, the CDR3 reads TGTGCCAGCAGTTTAGGGCACCTGCTCGGGGGCACAGATACGCAGTATTTT. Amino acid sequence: CASSLGHLLGGTDTQYF.